This TCR beta chain was profiled in a study of PD-1 blockade in classical Hodgkin lymphoma. This table comes from immunoSEQ multiplex PCR, and its TCRdb copy is limited to in-frame clones, with some not included. This table has 35,000 to 45,000 clones, about 90% appearing once. Relapse was seen in all patients after autologous stem cell transplantation, and brentuximab vedotin exposure was variable. With 2 bases removed from V and 6 bases from J, the gap between germline ends came to 10 bases. The CDR3 has 12 amino acids. Germline loops: CDR1 GTSNPN, CDR2 SVGIG (reference sequence). The sample here was peripheral blood mononuclear cells (PBMCs), taken at baseline. This sequence originates from a human donor with classical Hodgkin lymphoma. The V and J genes are TRBV30 and TRBJ2-5, with D unclear. The CDR3 reads CAWSLGLQTQYF. The CDR3 coding sequence is TGTGCCTGGAGTCTGGGGTTGCAGACCCAGTACTTC.